These 15 T cell receptor beta chains were sequenced from one sample in a study of cytomegalovirus exposure and HLA in healthy donors. This PCR relied on a set of 60 Vbeta primers and 13 Jbeta primers. The repertoire was sequenced with immunoSEQ multiplex PCR; TCRdb's copy has only in-frame clones and lacks some. Among 160,000 or so clones, approximately 82% were seen once, and the ten largest hold 1.4%. Material: PBMCs. All receptors derive from a male donor in good health and CMV-seronegative.

The gene calls are TRBV6-1 and TRBJ1-2; 8 nucleotides agree with TRBD1. The germline gives CDR1 MNHNS, CDR2 SASEGT. The J segment lost 8 bases and the V segment lost 6 bases, leaving 8 bases of the junction unmatched. The CDR3 is made up of 13 amino acids. CDR3 protein: CASRAQDREGYTF. The CDR3 coding sequence is TGTGCCAGCAGGGCCCAGGACAGGGAGGGCTACACCTTC.

The chain employs TRBV6-5 and TRBJ2-3; possible D gene TRBD1, 5 bases. The CDR3 runs 16 residues. Germline CDR1 reads MNHEY; CDR2 reads SVGAGI. Trimming stripped 0 bases from V and 1 base from J, with 11 bases between. This chain's CDR3 is CASSYSLIGGTDTQYF. The CDR3 DNA sequence: TGTGCCAGCAGTTACTCGTTGATAGGGGGCACAGATACGCAGTATTTT.

The chain carries TRBV28 and TRBJ2-7; D possibly corresponds to TRBD2 (5 bases). Germline CDR1 MDHEN, CDR2 SYDVKM. CDR3 length equals 15 residues. The V end lost 2 bases, the J end lost 3 bases, and 14 bases lay between the germline ends. The CDR3 loop is CASSLPRIGGYEQYF. The CDR3 DNA is TGTGCCAGCAGTTTACCCAGGATAGGAGGCTACGAGCAGTACTTC.

This clone was observed a handful of times. Additional DNA sequences in this sample encode the identical CDR3. The gene calls are TRBV5-1 and TRBJ1-3; no clear D. Germline V CDR1 and CDR2: SGHRS, YFSETQ. The V end lost 0 bases, the J end lost 0 bases, and 4 bases lay between the germline ends. CDR3 length: 14 amino acids. CDR3 DNA: TGCGCCAGCAGCTTGGACAGCTCTGGAAACACCATATATTTT. Translation gives CASSLDSSGNTIYF.

V and J are TRBV28 and TRBJ1-1; 9 bases align to TRBD1. Trimming at V came to 6 bases and at J to 1 base, leaving 9 bases not matched to a gene. CDR3 length: 16 residues. Germline V gene sequence: CDR1 MDHEN, CDR2 SYDVKM. The CDR3 here is CASSPGRQGENTEAFF. The CDR3 region has the DNA TGTGCCAGCAGCCCCGGTCGACAGGGGGAGAACACTGAAGCTTTCTTT.

This rearrangement joins TRBV11-2 to TRBJ1-4, with D maybe TRBD1 (5 bases). CDR1 is SGHAT, CDR2 FQNNGV, per germline. There are 15 residues in the CDR3. V gave up 3 bases and J gave up 3 bases, with 11 bases separating them. The CDR3 sequence is CASSLEGRSNEKLFF. For the CDR3, the DNA is TGTGCCAGCAGCTTGGAGGGGCGGTCTAATGAAAAACTGTTTTTT. The complete variable domain, with remaining parts taken from reference TRBV11-2 and TRBJ1-4, reads EAGVAQSPRYKIIEKRQSVAFWCNPISGHATLYWYQQILGQGPKLLIQFQNNGVVDDSQLPKDRFSAERLKGVDSTLKIQPAKLEDSAVYLCASSLEGRSNEKLFFGSGTQLSVL.

The chain combines TRBV25-1 with TRBJ2-3, with D perhaps matching TRBD1 (5 bases). This CDR3 is built from 16 residues. Trimming took 1 base from V and 2 from J, leaving 13 bases between them. Germline V gene sequence: CDR1 MGHDK, CDR2 SYGVNS. The CDR3 sequence is CASSEWGGAITDTQYF. DNA for the CDR3: TGTGCCAGCAGTGAATGGGGTGGGGCTATCACAGATACGCAGTATTTT. The full variable domain, with the rest looked up from reference TRBV25-1 and TRBJ2-3, is EADIYQTPRYLVIGTGKKITLECSQTMGHDKMYWYQQDPGMELHLIHYSYGVNSTEKGDLSSESTVSRIRTEHFPLTLESARPSHTSQYLCASSEWGGAITDTQYFGPGTRLTVL.

The rearrangement joins TRBV6-1 to TRBJ1-5; D possibly corresponds to TRBD1 (5 bases). The CDR3 loop spans 16 amino acids. V dropped 1 base and J dropped 4 bases, with 14 bases sitting between them. Germline loops: CDR1 MNHNS, CDR2 SASEGT. CDR3 nucleotides: TGTGCCAGCAGTGAAGGGAGTGCAGGGTATAATCAGCCCCAGCATTTT. This codes for CASSEGSAGYNQPQHF.

CDR3 bases: TGCGCCAGCAGCCAAAATAGCGGGCCCCTGAGGGATACGCAGTATTTT. It specifies CASSQNSGPLRDTQYF. The chain uses TRBV4-3 and TRBJ2-3, with 7 bases identical to TRBD2. Germline CDR1 and CDR2: LGHNA and YSLEER. V lost 2 bases and J lost 6; bases outside the gene matches: 11. The CDR3 is made up of 16 amino acids.

The V and J genes are TRBV5-6 and TRBJ2-1; D call uncertain. Germline V gives CDR1 SGHDT, CDR2 YYEEEE. The V and J ends lost 4 bases and 5 bases respectively, with 7 bases between them. This CDR3 contains 12 residues. The CDR3 DNA sequence: TGTGCCAGCAGCGACTGGAACAATGAGCAGTTCTTC. It is translated as CASSDWNNEQFF.

This clone was seen a few times. The chain combines TRBV11-3 with TRBJ2-1, with D tentatively TRBD2 (7 bases). The V and J ends lost 5 bases and 6 bases respectively, with 20 bases between them. Per germline, CDR1 SGHNT and CDR2 YENEEA. The CDR3 has 16 residues. The CDR3 DNA reads TGTGCCAGCAGCCCCCTCGCGGGGGCCCTAGGCAATGAGCAGTTCTTC. As protein: CASSPLAGALGNEQFF.

The CDR3 DNA follows: TGTGCTAGTGGTTTAGGGGATCACCGCGTCGGGGAGCTGTTTTTT. Its translation is CASGLGDHRVGELFF. The chain joins TRBV12-5 to TRBJ2-2; TRBD1 is a possible D gene (5 bases). The CDR3 totals 15 residues. Per the germline V gene, CDR1 is LGHNT and CDR2 is FRNRAP. Trimming took 3 bases from V and 7 from J, leaving 15 bases between them.

V is TRBV11-2 and J is TRBJ2-1; D not resolved. The CDR3 is 15 amino acids. Looked up from germline, CDR1 is SGHAT and CDR2 is FQNNGV. The germline V and J ends were trimmed by 7 bases and 0 bases, with 13 bases remaining between them. CDR3 loop: CASTVVGSSYNEQFF. The CDR3 DNA reads TGTGCCAGCACCGTGGTTGGTAGCTCCTACAATGAGCAGTTCTTC. Based on the CDR3 plus reference TRBV11-2 and TRBJ2-1, the full variable domain is EAGVAQSPRYKIIEKRQSVAFWCNPISGHATLYWYQQILGQGPKLLIQFQNNGVVDDSQLPKDRFSAERLKGVDSTLKIQPAKLEDSAVYLCASTVVGSSYNEQFFGPGTRLTVL.

The chain uses TRBV12-5 and TRBJ2-2; D uncertain. Deletions cut 1 base from V and 5 bases from J, with 5 bases between. Germline V gene data show CDR1 as LGHNT and CDR2 as FRNRAP. This CDR3 is built from 13 residues. The CDR3 DNA is TGTGCTAGTGGTTTGGGTCAAACCGGGGAGCTGTTTTTT. It encodes CASGLGQTGELFF.

V gene TRBV9 combines with J gene TRBJ2-7; tentatively, D is TRBD1 (5 bases). CDR1 is SGDLS and CDR2 is YYNGEE in the germline V gene. The CDR3 is made up of 14 amino acids. V lost 0 bases to trimming and J lost 6 bases, with 13 bases between them. This CDR3 is CASSVGSYQGEQYF. DNA of the CDR3: TGTGCCAGCAGCGTAGGGTCGTACCAGGGCGAGCAGTACTTC.